The next 30 T cell receptor beta chains were all read from a single sample in a study of pediatric ulcerative colitis. Profiling relied on immunoSEQ multiplex PCR, and the TCRdb table lists in-frame clones only, not all of them. The sample contains tens of thousands of clones, over 80% of which appear only once. The source material was blood. All receptors come from a boy between 10 and 17 years old who was a control in a study of pediatric ulcerative colitis.

The V and J genes are TRBV5-1 and TRBJ2-3; D possibly corresponds to TRBD2 (5 bases). Germline V lookup: CDR1 SGHRS, CDR2 YFSETQ. The V end was cut by 0 bases, the J end by 2 bases, with 10 bases between. The CDR3 has 15 residues. CDR3 in DNA: TGCGCCAGCAGCTTGGATCCGGGGTCCACAGATACGCAGTATTTT. Its translation is CASSLDPGSTDTQYF.

The genes are TRBV4-1 and TRBJ2-3; TRBD1 aligns across 9 bases. The germline V gene has CDR1 MGHRA and CDR2 YSYEKL. CDR3 length: 17 residues. The ends lost 3 bases at V and 2 bases at J; junction bases unmatched: 9. Here the CDR3 DNA reads TGCGCCAGCAGCCAGGGACAGGGATCCCGGATCACAGATACGCAGTATTTT. Residues: CASSQGQGSRITDTQYF.

This chain connects TRBV9 to TRBJ1-2, with a tentative D call TRBD1 (5 bases). Between the trimmed V and J ends, which lost 4 bases and 3 bases, there was a span of 25 bases. There are 18 residues in the CDR3. Germline assignment: CDR1 SGDLS and CDR2 YYNGEE. CDR3 sequence: CASSPSGRGFRKDYGYTF. As DNA, the CDR3 is TGTGCCAGCAGCCCCTCGGGGAGGGGATTTAGGAAGGACTATGGCTACACCTTC.

V is TRBV11-3 and J is TRBJ2-1; 12 nucleotides match TRBD2. Unmatched junction bases numbered 4, after V lost 1 base and J lost 6 bases. Germline lookup yields CDR1 SGHNT and CDR2 YENEEA. The CDR3 extends over 16 amino acids. In nucleotides, the CDR3 is TGTGCCAGCAGCTTAGGAAGGACTAGCGGGGCCAATGAGCAGTTCTTC. Protein sequence: CASSLGRTSGANEQFF.

This rearrangement joins TRBV29-1 to TRBJ1-1; perhaps TRBD1 as D (6 bases). The CDR3 sequence is 13 residues long. The V gene's germline CDR1 is SQVTM and CDR2 ANQGSEA. Trimming removed 7 bases from V and 4 bases from J, with 16 bases in between. In DNA form, the CDR3 reads TGCAGCGCAAGATACAGGGAAGGCACTGAAGCTTTCTTT. Its protein product is CSARYREGTEAFF.

This clone is a singleton in its sample. The rearrangement links TRBV5-1 to TRBJ2-1; a weak D match, TRBD2 (6 bases). This CDR3 contains 13 residues. V lost 6 bases and J lost 0, with 7 bases in between. In germline, CDR1 is SGHRS, CDR2 YFSETQ. CDR3 bases: TGCGCCAGCACGGGGGACTCCTACAATGAGCAGTTCTTC. Translation gives CASTGDSYNEQFF. The variable domain in full, completed from reference TRBV5-1 and TRBJ2-1, reads KAGVTQTPRYLIKTRGQQVTLSCSPISGHRSVSWYQQTPGQGLQFLFEYFSETQRNKGNFPGRFSGRQFSNSRSEMNVSTLELGDSALYLCASTGDSYNEQFFGPGTRLTVL.

The chain is built from TRBV6-1 and TRBJ2-1, with 8 bases matching TRBD1. J was trimmed by 8 bases and V by 4 bases; bases with no gene match: 16. The CDR3 runs to 17 residues. CDR1 is MNHNS, CDR2 SASEGT, per germline. The CDR3 DNA sequence: TGTGCCAGCAGTGGTCGATTTCGGGACAGGTGCGGCCATGAGCAGTTCTTC. This translates into CASSGRFRDRCGHEQFF.

J is TRBJ2-1 and V is TRBV28; the D is unclear. CDR3 length equals 17 residues. V was shortened by 8 bases and J by 0 bases, with 20 bases between the two germline ends. Per germline, CDR1 MDHEN and CDR2 SYDVKM. The CDR3 sequence is CASRGGPILRSYNEQFF. The CDR3, as DNA: TGTGCCAGCCGCGGCGGTCCGATCCTGCGCTCCTACAATGAGCAGTTCTTC.

The rearrangement links TRBV5-4 to TRBJ2-7; perhaps D is TRBD1 or TRBD2 (6 bases each). This CDR3 is 14 amino acids long. Germline V gene data show CDR1 as SGHNT and CDR2 as YYREEE (reference sequence). Trimming cost V 1 base and J 6 bases, with 14 bases left between them. CDR3 loop: CASSLLGGSGEQYF. The CDR3 DNA follows: TGTGCCAGCAGCTTGTTAGGGGGGTCCGGCGAGCAGTACTTC.

This chain uses TRBV4-1 with TRBJ2-2; 14 positions agree with TRBD2. From germline, CDR1 is MGHRA and CDR2 YSYEKL. This CDR3 comprises 19 residues. The V gene end was trimmed by 4 bases and the J gene end by 5 bases; junction bases not matched to a gene: 12. The CDR3 here is CASSPAGTSGSSPTGELFF. The CDR3 DNA is TGCGCCAGCAGCCCCGCGGGGACTAGCGGGAGCTCCCCAACCGGGGAGCTGTTTTTT.

The V call is TRBV6-1, the J call TRBJ2-7; D is perhaps TRBD1 (6 bases). This CDR3 has 16 amino acids. The germline V gene has CDR1 MNHNS and CDR2 SASEGT. Between the trimmed V and J ends, which lost 8 bases and 3 bases, there was a span of 23 bases. In nucleotides, the CDR3 is TGTGCCAGCCGTGGGTCTAGCTCCAAAGGGGGCTACGAGCAGTACTTC. Encoded protein: CASRGSSSKGGYEQYF.

This clone was found a few times. V usage is TRBV9 and J usage is TRBJ1-2; a weak D match, TRBD1 (6 bases). CDR1 is SGDLS and CDR2 is YYNGEE in the germline V gene. The V gene lost 0 bases and the J gene lost 5 bases, with 14 bases spanning the gap. This CDR3 has 15 residues. In nucleotides, the CDR3 is TGTGCCAGCAGCGTAGACGCGGGGGCAGAGTATGGCTACACCTTC. Translating it yields CASSVDAGAEYGYTF.

This chain joins TRBV5-1 and TRBJ2-3; 11 positions agree with TRBD2. The CDR3 runs 16 residues. V trimming: 0 bases; J trimming: 6 bases; junction bases outside the gene matches: 6. Per the germline V gene, CDR1 is SGHRS and CDR2 is YFSETQ. The CDR3 reads CASSLDLAGGGDTQYF. CDR3 bases: TGCGCCAGCAGCTTGGACCTAGCGGGAGGCGGTGATACGCAGTATTTT.

This rearrangement joins TRBV18 to TRBJ2-7, with 7 bases fitting TRBD1. This CDR3 comprises 14 residues. CDR1 KGHSH and CDR2 LQKENI come from the germline V gene. With 3 bases clipped from V and 1 base from J, the junction kept 3 bases outside the gene matches. This chain's CDR3 is CASSPEDRSYEQYF. DNA for the CDR3: TGTGCCAGCTCACCGGAGGACAGGTCCTACGAGCAGTACTTC.

This clone appeared once. The rearrangement joins TRBV4-3 to TRBJ2-3; a possible D gene is TRBD1 (6 bases). The CDR3 runs to 13 residues. Germline values: CDR1 LGHNA, CDR2 YSLEER. V was cut by 3 bases and J by 3 bases, with 7 bases left in between. The CDR3, as DNA: TGCGCCAGCAGCCAGAGGGGGACAGATACGCAGTATTTT. Encoded protein: CASSQRGTDTQYF.

The V and J genes are TRBV7-3 and TRBJ2-5; 7 nucleotides line up with TRBD2. Germline V lookup: CDR1 SGHTA, CDR2 FQGTGA. The CDR3 covers 15 residues. V dropped 2 bases and J dropped 5; count of bases not matched to a gene: 8. The CDR3 sequence: CASSLEGGEGETQYF. The CDR3 DNA follows: TGTGCCAGCAGCTTAGAAGGCGGGGAGGGTGAGACCCAGTACTTC.

The V gene is TRBV5-1, the J gene TRBJ2-5; 9 nucleotides match TRBD1. The closer fit of TRBJ2-7 to the DNA end suggests the J call may be wrong. CDR1 and CDR2 from the germline V gene are SGHRS and YFSETQ. The CDR3 is 15 residues long. CDR3 in amino acids: CASSLRDRVPYEQYF. The CDR3 nucleotides read TGCGCCAGCAGCCTAAGGGACAGGGTCCCCTACGAGCAGTACTTC.

The rearrangement uses TRBV28 and TRBJ2-2; maybe TRBD1 (6 bases). V lost 1 base and J lost 0, with 18 bases in between. This CDR3 region has 19 residues. Germline lookup yields CDR1 MDHEN and CDR2 SYDVKM. CDR3 residues: CASSLYWTDRITNTGELFF. The CDR3 coding sequence is TGTGCCAGCAGTTTATACTGGACAGACAGGATAACGAACACCGGGGAGCTGTTTTTT.

This clone turned up a few times. The J gene is TRBJ1-2, the V gene TRBV7-9, with 10 bases matching TRBD1. In germline, CDR1 is SEHNR, CDR2 FQNEAQ (reference sequence). CDR3 size: 15 residues. With 4 bases clipped from V and 2 bases from J, the junction kept 4 bases outside the gene matches. CDR3 sequence reads: CASSSPGQGNYGYTF. CDR3 sequence (DNA): TGTGCCAGCAGCTCTCCGGGACAGGGGAACTATGGCTACACCTTC.

This clone came up a few times. This chain links TRBV7-2 with TRBJ1-5; perhaps TRBD1 as D (5 bases). The V end lost 1 base, the J end lost 3 bases, and 10 bases lay between the germline ends. The CDR3 has 15 amino acids. Germline CDR1 reads SGHTA; CDR2 reads FQGNSA. The CDR3 bases are TGTGCCAGCAGCTTAGATCAGGGATTCAATCAGCCCCAGCATTTT. This codes for CASSLDQGFNQPQHF.

The J gene is TRBJ1-2, the V gene TRBV7-8; 7 bases line up with TRBD1. The V gene's germline CDR1 is SGHVS and CDR2 FQNEAQ. The CDR3 loop spans 15 amino acids. J lost 1 base, V lost 4 bases, and 6 bases had no gene match. In nucleotides, the CDR3 is TGTGCCAGCAGCTCGGACAGGCTACTTAACTATGGCTACACCTTC. Its protein product is CASSSDRLLNYGYTF.

The chain uses TRBV11-3 and TRBJ1-1; 8 positions agree with TRBD1. Germline values: CDR1 SGHNT, CDR2 YENEEA. CDR3 length: 16 residues. The junction had 8 bases not matched to a gene; V was cut back by 0 bases and J by 5 bases. The chain's CDR3 is CASSLDSPRGRTEAFF. CDR3 sequence (DNA): TGTGCCAGCAGCTTAGATAGCCCCAGGGGGCGTACTGAAGCTTTCTTT.

The genes are TRBV19 and TRBJ1-2; TRBD1 matches at 7 bases. Germline V gives CDR1 LNHDA, CDR2 SQIVND (reference sequence). This CDR3 contains 14 residues. The V and J ends lost 5 bases and 4 bases, in that order; junction bases with no gene match: 7. This CDR3 is CASSPTTGSYGYTF. The CDR3 bases are TGTGCCAGTAGTCCTACGACAGGGTCCTATGGCTACACCTTC.

CDR3 protein: CASSESFWAGESCEQYF. CDR3 nucleotides: TGTGCCAGCAGTGAATCCTTTTGGGCAGGGGAAAGCTGCGAGCAGTACTTC. This rearrangement joins TRBV6-1 to TRBJ2-7; D may be TRBD1 (6 bases). V was cut by 2 bases and J by 6 bases, with 23 bases left in between. The CDR3 covers 17 residues. Germline-derived CDR1 and CDR2 are MNHNS and SASEGT.

The chain is built from TRBV6-5 and TRBJ2-2; D gene unclear. This CDR3 has 13 amino acids. Germline assignment: CDR1 MNHEY and CDR2 SVGAGI. V lost 1 base to trimming and J lost 1 base, with 1 base between them. This CDR3 reads CASSYLNTGELFF. Written as DNA, the CDR3 is TGTGCCAGCAGTTACTTGAACACCGGGGAGCTGTTTTTT.

This clone is a singleton in its sample. V usage is TRBV6-1 and J usage is TRBJ2-6; TRBD1 agrees at 8 bases. The CDR3 is 18 residues long. The germline CDR1 and CDR2 sequences are MNHNS and SASEGT. V gave up 3 bases and J gave up 4 bases; unmatched junction bases: 11. DNA of the CDR3: TGTGCCAGCAGTGAGACGGGACAGGAAGCAGCAGGGGCCAACGTCCTGACTTTC. It codes for CASSETGQEAAGANVLTF.

The rearrangement uses TRBV6-6 and TRBJ2-1; D ambiguous. V was cut by 2 bases and J by 9 bases, with 8 bases left in between. The CDR3 loop spans 12 amino acids. Germline V gene lookup returns CDR1 MNHNY and CDR2 SVGAGI (reference sequence). The CDR3 here is CASSYGRGEQFF. The CDR3 nucleotides read TGTGCCAGCAGTTACGGCAGAGGTGAGCAGTTCTTC.

This clone was counted a few times. V usage is TRBV11-2 and J usage is TRBJ1-2, with 8 bases fitting TRBD1. Germline values: CDR1 SGHAT, CDR2 FQNNGV. V dropped 5 bases and J dropped 8; count of bases not matched to a gene: 22. The CDR3 sequence is 18 residues long. CDR3 residues: CASSAVRTGRTISRGYTF. The DNA for the CDR3 is TGTGCCAGCAGCGCCGTCCGGACAGGGAGAACGATTTCTCGAGGCTACACCTTC.

This clone has a handful of counts. This chain joins TRBV5-1 and TRBJ1-2; 9 bases fit TRBD1. The CDR3 consists of 13 residues. Germline assignment: CDR1 SGHRS and CDR2 YFSETQ. Trimming cost V 4 bases and J 7 bases; bases outside gene matches: 5. DNA of the CDR3: TGCGCCAGCAGCACGGGACAGGGCACTGGCTACACCTTC. Residues: CASSTGQGTGYTF.

The chain recombines TRBV7-8 with TRBJ1-2; no clear D. The CDR3 consists of 13 residues. V dropped 4 bases and J dropped 4 bases, with 10 bases sitting between them. The germline V gene has CDR1 SGHVS and CDR2 FQNEAQ. CDR3 loop: CASSWTASYGYTF. As DNA, the CDR3 is TGTGCCAGCAGCTGGACGGCCTCCTATGGCTACACCTTC.